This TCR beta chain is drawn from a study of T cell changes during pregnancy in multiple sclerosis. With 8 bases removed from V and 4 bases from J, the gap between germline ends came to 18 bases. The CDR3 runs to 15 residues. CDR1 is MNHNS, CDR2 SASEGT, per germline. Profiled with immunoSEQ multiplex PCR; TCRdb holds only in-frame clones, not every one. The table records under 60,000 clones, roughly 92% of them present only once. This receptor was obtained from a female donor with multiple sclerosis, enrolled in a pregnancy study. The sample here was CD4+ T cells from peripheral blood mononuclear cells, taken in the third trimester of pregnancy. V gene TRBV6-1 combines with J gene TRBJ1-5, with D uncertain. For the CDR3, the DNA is TGTGCCAGCTCACGAGGGAGGGCTGATAATCAGCCCCAGCATTTT. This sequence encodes CASSRGRADNQPQHF.